This TCR beta chain is drawn from a study of cytomegalovirus exposure and HLA in healthy donors (TCRdb year 2017). Some background on the complete study: An earlier analysis of 587 of the donors reported about 260 Gb of sequence data and around 120 million unique TCR beta sequences obtained from roughly 180 million T cells. An early release covering roughly 640 HLA-typed donors comprised about 300 gigabases of sequencing data and tens of millions of unique TCR sequences. Of the roughly 390 genotyped donors, 81% fell in the genetic ancestry cluster associated with self-reported Caucasian donors. The aim of the study was to test whether cataloging public T cell receptors could identify signatures of past pathogen exposure. Using immunosequencing, the study profiled T cell repertoires from 666 subjects and related those repertoires to cytomegalovirus serostatus. A separate validation cohort of roughly 110 different subjects was used in addition to the 666-subject first cohort. To predict cytomegalovirus infection status, the study brought together high-throughput TCR immunosequencing, statistical association of individual TCRs with disease status, and machine learning. A later analysis re-examined previously published TCR beta repertoires from just over 650 donors and added high-resolution HLA genotyping to investigate patterns of TCR occurrence. In the later analysis, no new phenotypic data were used to find candidate immune exposures; instead, reliance was placed on TCR beta sequences and their occurrence across donors. In an earlier analysis of 500 to 650 of the donors, high-throughput TCR beta sequencing was used to judge whether each TCR beta V gene segment behaved as functional or pseudogenic. Donor age, sex, ethnicity and CMV serostatus were compiled alongside the repertoire data. A later genetic analysis took genome-wide SNP genotypes for about 60% of the roughly 670 donors and used that subset as a discovery cohort. All discovery cohort repertoires had been generated on a single sequencing platform. Class I and class II HLA loci were covered by the typing at four-digit resolution. Typing coverage differed by locus: A, B, C, DRB1 and DQB1 were typed in roughly 629-640 donors, DQA1 in around 500, DPA1 in some 610, and DPB1 in around 490. Four to six DR-DQ haplotypes were handled as single units for association and clustering, since linkage in the cohort was strong. On average, approximately 250,000 unique TCR beta nucleotide sequences were sequenced per donor among 350 to 400 genotyped donors of the cohort, with around 19% of those sequences being non-productive.

Study-wide conclusions, independent of this receptor: A further reported finding was that TCR beta sequences accurately predicted the HLA-A and HLA-B alleles for most subjects in the first cohort. Immune exposure information for the cohort was limited to CMV serostatus. In the study, 150 to 200 TCR beta chains were listed as associated with cytomegalovirus. The sequencing pipeline was judged likely to have produced a cluster of highly shared sequence variants as a technical artifact. Several of the top co-occurrence clusters appeared to be linked to parvovirus B19, influenza, CMV and Epstein-Barr virus, according to a later analysis. An earlier analysis of around 600 of the donors showed that most TCR beta V segments appeared in productive rearrangements either about 87% or about 30% of the time, which broadly matched IMGT annotations. Most TCR sequences were seen in very few donors, while some public TCRs were found in many individuals. A later analysis found that HLA-associated TCR beta chains were more clonally expanded and had lower generation probabilities than equally common non-associated chains. The 87-base-pair reads could not distinguish some IMGT-functional V segments, including TRBV6-2 and TRBV6-3, so those segments were excluded. Because HLA typing was unavailable for some donors at each locus, only the typed subset was used in association tests. A later analysis found that TCR association rates varied across HLA loci, with DRB1 alleles showing the most associated TCRs and HLA-C alleles the fewest. Only TCR beta chains were sequenced in this cohort, and the absence of alpha or paired-chain data limited detectable features. According to a later genetic analysis, donors in an Asian-associated ancestry cluster had fewer N-insertions in productive TCRs than the approximately 650-donor mean. Presence/absence analyses assumed roughly uniform sequencing depth across donors, an assumption that may not hold. Three of the identified cytomegalovirus-associated TCR beta chains were confirmed in vitro to be specific for cytomegalovirus antigens. Linkage disequilibrium might explain the correlated functional status among segregating V segments, but an unknown experimental factor could not be excluded. In a later analysis, around 15,000 TCR beta sequences were associated with specific HLA alleles at a false discovery rate of 0.05. V-gene and J-gene trimming of TCR beta chains was associated with a missense DCLRE1C variant in a later genetic analysis, and the association was replicated in an independent cohort. Because counts were too low, around 18 rarely observed V segments, including chromosome 9 orphons, were left out of the earlier analysis of 587 of the donors. In a later analysis, most CMV-associated TCR beta chains were found to appear HLA-restricted, with HLA associations seemingly driven largely by CMV exposure. Assigning TCR associations to individual alleles was difficult when HLA alleles, especially DR and DQ, strongly co-occurred. The authors suggested that the approach could potentially be extended to other disease states and immunological phenotypes. The classifier was reported to diagnose cytomegalovirus status with high specificity and sensitivity in both the original cohort and the validation cohort.

Libraries were constructed by the immunoSEQ multiplex PCR assay. For the multiplex PCR, a mixture combining 60 forward primers for TCR Vbeta segments and 13 reverse primers for TCR Jbeta segments was used. The CDR3 region of rearranged TCR beta genes was amplified from genomic DNA by a multiplex PCR assay. Amplified TCR beta libraries were sequenced as 87-base-pair reads on the Illumina HiSeq System. Per the source publication's procedure: A later analysis counted some 74 million unique TCR beta chains across the 550 to 800 repertoires, and 9 million to 14 million of these chains were shared by at least two donors. Raw reads were error-corrected and collapsed into unique sequences with a nearest-neighbor algorithm that merged closely related sequences to remove PCR and sequencing errors. To assign V, D and J gene segments, CDR3 sequences were aligned to IMGT reference sequences. For a sequence to be retained, a match of at least six nucleotides to both a V gene segment and a J gene segment was required. A rearrangement was called productive if the CDR3 had no stop codons and remained in frame with V and J, and every other rearrangement was called non-productive. Following IMGT convention, CDR3 was defined as the stretch from the second conserved V-encoded cysteine up to the conserved J-encoded phenylalanine. The earlier analysis of fewer than 750 of the donors excluded sequences that lacked an unambiguous match to a single V gene segment. In an earlier analysis of 587 of the donors, V segments were called functional above 56.7% productive rearrangements and were called segregating when the between-donor standard deviation exceeded 5%. A statistical classification framework was built for diagnosing cytomegalovirus status from the catalog of TCR beta chain sequences. A later analysis assigned V and J genes by comparing TCR nucleotide sequences with IMGT/GENE-DB human TR gene sequences. In a later analysis, CDR3 sequences and most-parsimonious VDJ recombination scenarios were assigned using the TCRdist pipeline. In a later analysis, each TCR beta chain was defined by its CDR3 amino acid sequence together with its V-gene family, and reads lacking a unique V-gene family were excluded. As a way to deal with suspected cross-contamination and a sequencing artifact, a later analysis dropped hundreds of nucleotide sequences that were highly shared and had low generation probability. For each public chain, a later analysis derived a clonal expansion index from normalized ranks of inferred template counts within each repertoire. In a later analysis, generation probabilities were computed with a VDJ recombination model fitted to out-of-frame rearrangements, and the resulting probabilities were checked against IGoR. Hypergeometric tests were used in a later analysis to score TCR-TCR, TCR-HLA and TCR-CMV co-occurrence, with a repertoire-size bias correction applied to the TCR pairs. False discovery rates were estimated in a later analysis by permuting HLA or CMV assignments 20 times. A later analysis grouped co-occurring TCRs with DBSCAN, adding TCRdist sequence similarity when clustering within HLA-allele-positive subsets. For co-occurrence clustering, repertoires with fewer than 30,000 or more than 120,000 public chains were excluded, along with about five repertoires with anomalous nucleotide sharing. In TCRdb, the immuneACCESS table is reduced to in-frame sequences with V and J assigned. These tables do not hold every clone; where another copy was compared, an unresolved V gene accounts for under half, and the others remain unexplained. That table is the source of V, J and clone size, and D and trimming were worked out from the DNA. A total of about 140,000 clones appear in this sample, almost 85% of them only once. The ten largest clonotypes hold approximately 1.5% of the sample.

Comments on this clone: This clone's antigen is unknown. Base qualities were left out, and no much larger clone turns up one base away.

The cohort was made up of about 670 healthy bone marrow donors. At the time of sampling, all cohort members were nominally healthy, though unrecorded immune exposures were likely present. The donor tested CMV seropositive, placing the donor among the 289 seropositive members of the cohort. A peripheral blood sample was provided by each donor, and peripheral blood mononuclear cells were used for TCR beta sequencing. Genomic DNA extraction from the blood cell samples was performed with the Qiagen DNeasy Blood Extraction Kit. V is pared back by 3 bases and J by 5 bases, with 16 bases lying between the germline termini. The CDR3 contains 15 residues, cysteine and phenylalanine counted. Only the CDR3 DNA is retained, 45 bases long and in frame from the first base. From the germline V gene, CDR1 is SGHTA and CDR2 is FQGNSA.

The chain is made from TRBV7-2 and TRBJ2-5, with TRBD1 tentatively as D gene (6 bases match). This receptor was taken from a man younger than 40 in good health and CMV-seropositive. The sample taken for sequencing was PBMCs. CDR3 sequence: CASSFQGSIRETQYF. The DNA reads as follows: TGTGCCAGCAGCTTTCAGGGGAGCATTCGGGAGACCCAGTACTTC.